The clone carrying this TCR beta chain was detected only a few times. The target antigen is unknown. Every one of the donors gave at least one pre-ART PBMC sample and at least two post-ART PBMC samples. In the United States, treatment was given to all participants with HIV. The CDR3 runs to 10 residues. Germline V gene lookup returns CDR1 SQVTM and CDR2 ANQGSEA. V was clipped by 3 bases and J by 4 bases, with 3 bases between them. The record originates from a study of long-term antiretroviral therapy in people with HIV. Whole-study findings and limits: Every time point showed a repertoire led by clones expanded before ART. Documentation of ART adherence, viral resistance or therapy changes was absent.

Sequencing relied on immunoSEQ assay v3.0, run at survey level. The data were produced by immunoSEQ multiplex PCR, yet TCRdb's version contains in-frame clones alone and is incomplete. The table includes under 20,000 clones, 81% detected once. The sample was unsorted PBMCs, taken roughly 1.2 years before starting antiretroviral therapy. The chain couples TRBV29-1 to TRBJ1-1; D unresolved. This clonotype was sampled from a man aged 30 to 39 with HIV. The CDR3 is CSVDGTEAFF. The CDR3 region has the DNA TGCAGCGTTGACGGCACTGAAGCTTTCTTT.